This TCR beta chain was captured in a study of blood T cell repertoires in COVID-19. Study background: COVID-19 samples from acute and convalescent phases originated in the United States, Italy and Spain. T cells, B-cell-depleted T cells, or PBMCs supplied cDNA or gDNA.

In the source study's methods: Amplifying reference gene primers gave estimates of nucleated cell counts. Profiling relied on immunoSEQ multiplex PCR, and the TCRdb table lists in-frame clones only, not all of them. For V, J and clone size, that table is used; D and trimming come from the DNA. The data contain more than 250,000 clones, 83% of them singletons. V lost 2 bases and J lost 8; bases outside the gene matches: 6. CDR3 length equals 14 residues. Germline assignment: CDR1 SGHRS and CDR2 YFSETQ. The rearrangement links TRBV5-1 to TRBJ2-1; 8 positions agree with TRBD1. The clonotype was recovered from a man between 60 and 75 years old who had recovered from COVID-19. Source material: peripheral blood. The DNA for the CDR3 is TGCGCCAGCAGCTTCAGACAGGGGTGGCATGAGCAGTTCTTC. It translates to CASSFRQGWHEQFF.